Listed here are 26 T cell receptor beta chains from one sample, sequenced in a study of blood T cell repertoires in COVID-19. Measured with immunoSEQ multiplex PCR; TCRdb has only the in-frame clones, and not every one. This table has 150,000 to 200,000 clones, more than 80% appearing once. The sequencing input was peripheral blood. Every receptor here comes from a human donor in a cohort sampled during active COVID-19.

The genes are TRBV7-9 and TRBJ1-1, with a weak D call TRBD1 (6 bases). Trimming removed 5 bases from V and 0 bases from J, with 10 bases in between. Germline V lookup: CDR1 SEHNR, CDR2 FQNEAQ (reference sequence). The CDR3 spans 14 residues. In DNA, the CDR3 is TGTGCCAGCAGCGCGGACAGACTGAACACTGAAGCTTTCTTT. The encoded protein is CASSADRLNTEAFF.

The rearrangement links TRBV19 to TRBJ2-7; possibly TRBD2 for D (6 bases). With 5 bases removed from V and 3 bases from J, the gap between germline ends came to 14 bases. The CDR3 is 14 amino acids. Per the germline V gene, CDR1 is LNHDA and CDR2 is SQIVND (reference sequence). CDR3 coding DNA: TGTGCCAGTAGTTCTCCGGGAGAGAGCTACGAGCAGTACTTC. It encodes CASSSPGESYEQYF.

This chain uses TRBV28 with TRBJ1-2; D not resolved. CDR1 and CDR2 (germline): MDHEN, SYDVKM. With 5 bases removed from V and 3 bases from J, the gap between germline ends came to 7 bases. The CDR3 has 12 residues. The DNA for the CDR3 is TGTGCCAGCAGTCTCGAGGACTATGGCTACACCTTC. As protein: CASSLEDYGYTF.

The chain couples TRBV7-2 to TRBJ1-4; D ambiguous. The germline gives CDR1 SGHTA, CDR2 FQGNSA. The CDR3 is made up of 14 amino acids. The V end was cut by 5 bases, the J end by 5 bases, with 12 bases between. CDR3 DNA sequence: TGTGCCAGCAGCGCTCGGAGTAGGAATGAAAAACTGTTTTTT. The encoded protein is CASSARSRNEKLFF.

This clone showed up just once. The rearrangement links TRBV27 to TRBJ2-5, with 8 positions matching TRBD1. The CDR3 is 13 amino acids. CDR1 is MNHEY and CDR2 is SMNVEV in the germline V gene (reference sequence). With 8 bases clipped from V and 2 bases from J, the junction kept 4 bases outside the gene matches. The CDR3 reads CASGGQGQETQYF. The CDR3 nucleotides are TGTGCCAGCGGAGGACAGGGACAAGAGACCCAGTACTTC.

This clone was counted a single time. The V and J genes are TRBV1 and TRBJ1-6; the D call in the table, TRBD1, was not verified against the DNA. TRBV1 represents a pseudogene. This CDR3 contains 14 residues. CDR3 nucleotides: TGCACCAGCAGCCAATGGGACAGCAATTCACCCCTCCACTTT. Protein: CTSSQWDSNSPLHF.

This chain uses TRBV19 with TRBJ2-1, with a possible D match to TRBD1 (5 bases). Germline V gene data show CDR1 as LNHDA and CDR2 as SQIVND (reference sequence). CDR3 length: 16 amino acids. The V and J ends lost 1 base and 6 bases respectively, with 16 bases between them. CDR3 sequence: CASSIGSVDIFNEQFF. In nucleotides, the CDR3 is TGTGCCAGTAGTATAGGGTCAGTGGACATTTTCAATGAGCAGTTCTTC.

This chain uses TRBV6-6 with TRBJ2-4; TRBD1 agrees at 9 bases. The CDR3 has 16 residues. The germline V gene has CDR1 MNHNY and CDR2 SVGAGI (reference sequence). After removal of 2 bases from V and 1 base from J, the junction contained 3 bases not matched to a gene. The CDR3: CASSYGGTGAKNIQYF. The CDR3 bases are TGTGCCAGCAGTTACGGCGGGACAGGGGCCAAAAACATTCAGTACTTC.

The sample holds one count of this clone. This rearrangement joins TRBV30 to TRBJ1-5; 10 bases are shared with TRBD1. CDR3 size: 14 residues. Per germline, CDR1 GTSNPN and CDR2 SVGIG (reference sequence). V was clipped by 2 bases and J by 7 bases; unmatched bases: 5. CDR3 loop: CAWSLGQGGQPQHF. The CDR3 nucleotides are TGTGCCTGGAGTCTAGGACAGGGGGGGCAGCCCCAGCATTTT.

CDR3 coding DNA: TGTGCCAGCAGCCCCCTGGAGGGGCAGAACACCGGGGAGCTGTTTTTT. It is translated as CASSPLEGQNTGELFF. The chain couples TRBV13 to TRBJ2-2, with D possibly TRBD2 on 6 matching bases. The germline V gene has CDR1 PRHDT and CDR2 FYEKMQ (reference sequence). Deletions cut 5 bases from V and 1 base from J, with 14 bases between. The CDR3 runs 16 residues.

The chain combines TRBV4-3 with TRBJ2-7; D ambiguous. Germline lookup yields CDR1 LGHNA and CDR2 YSLEER. The V gene lost 0 bases and the J gene lost 3 bases, with 6 bases spanning the gap. This CDR3 has 13 amino acids. The CDR3 bases are TGCGCCAGCAGCCAAGACTTCTTCTACGAGCAGTACTTC. Translating gives CASSQDFFYEQYF.

There are many counts of this clone. The junction departs from germline at one end; a sequencing error may be responsible. This rearrangement joins TRBV27 to TRBJ2-5; TRBD2 agrees at 9 bases. CDR1 and CDR2 (germline): MNHEY, SMNVEV (reference sequence). The CDR3 is 15 amino acids. CDR3 amino acids: CASSSASGIQKTQYF. CDR3 bases: TGTGCCAGCAGTAGCGCTAGCGGGATCCAAAAGACCCAGTACTTC.

This clone was detected only once. The rearrangement joins TRBV9 to TRBJ2-7; no firm D call. Deletions cut 0 bases from V and 5 bases from J, with 9 bases between. Germline assignment: CDR1 SGDLS and CDR2 YYNGEE. The CDR3 runs 13 residues. CDR3 nucleotides: TGTGCCAGCAGCGTAGCTCGACGGGACGAGCAGTACTTC. Encoded protein: CASSVARRDEQYF. Full variable domain (missing parts from reference TRBV9 and TRBJ2-7): DSGVTQTPKHLITATGQRVTLRCSPRSGDLSVYWYQQSLDQGLQFLIQYYNGEERAKGNILERFSAQQFPDLHSELNLSSLELGDSALYFCASSVARRDEQYFGPGTRLTVT.

This rearrangement joins TRBV2 to TRBJ2-1; D not certain. The V end lost 4 bases, the J end lost 10 bases, and 5 bases lay between the germline ends. The CDR3 consists of 10 residues. The V gene's germline CDR1 is SNHLY and CDR2 FYNNEI. The chain's CDR3 is CASSVREQFF. The CDR3 DNA sequence: TGTGCCAGCAGTGTGAGGGAGCAGTTCTTC.

The gene calls are TRBV23-1 and TRBJ1-5, with D hard to call. TRBV23-1 is noted as an ORF with a role that remains uncertain. The CDR3 covers 14 residues. The V gene lost 8 bases and the J gene lost 7 bases, with 18 bases spanning the gap. CDR3 sequence reads: CASPCPHQEQPQHF. CDR3 nucleotide sequence: TGCGCCAGCCCTTGCCCGCACCAGGAACAGCCCCAGCATTTT.

V is TRBV19 and J is TRBJ1-2; 9 nucleotides match TRBD1. Trimming took 5 bases from V and 3 from J; bases not matched to a gene: 4. Germline assignment: CDR1 LNHDA and CDR2 SQIVND (reference sequence). The CDR3 is 14 amino acids. CDR3 amino acids: CASSARQGDYGYTF. The DNA for the CDR3 is TGTGCCAGTAGTGCCCGACAGGGGGACTATGGCTACACCTTC.

This chain connects TRBV2 to TRBJ1-6; D unresolved. The CDR3 is 12 residues long. Germline V gene sequence: CDR1 SNHLY, CDR2 FYNNEI. Trimming stripped 4 bases from V and 13 bases from J, with 11 bases between. The CDR3 DNA sequence: TGTGCCAGCAGTGCCAATAGTTCTCCCCTCCACTTT. This gives the protein CASSANSSPLHF.

DNA of the CDR3: TGTGCCAGCAGTTTGGGGCTCGAGCAGTACTTC. Its translation is CASSLGLEQYF. The chain carries TRBV6-2 or TRBV6-3 and TRBJ2-7; D might be TRBD1 (5 bases). Germline V gene lookup returns CDR1 MNHEY and CDR2 SVGEGT. The V and J ends lost 4 bases and 6 bases respectively, with 7 bases between them. This CDR3 has 11 amino acids.

The V call is TRBV12-3 or TRBV12-4, the J call TRBJ2-2; TRBD1 is a possible D gene (6 bases). The CDR3 length is 13 residues. V was clipped by 6 bases and J by 6 bases, with 11 bases between them. The CDR3 DNA sequence: TGTGCCAGCAGACCCCGACAGGCCGGGGAGCTGTTTTTT. This sequence encodes CASRPRQAGELFF.

The chain links TRBV7-9 to TRBJ2-3; possible D gene TRBD1, 6 bases. The ends were cut back, 0 bases at V and 4 bases at J, with 14 bases in the middle. The CDR3 is 16 residues long. Germline V gene sequence: CDR1 SEHNR, CDR2 FQNEAQ (reference sequence). The chain's CDR3 is CASSLAQGGSSDTQYF. The CDR3 DNA reads as TGTGCCAGCAGCTTAGCGCAAGGGGGTAGCTCAGATACGCAGTATTTT.

The CDR3: CASRPQGSDTQYF. Written as DNA, the CDR3 is TGTGCCAGCAGACCCCAGGGTTCGGATACGCAGTATTTT. This chain uses TRBV27 with TRBJ2-3; D perhaps matches TRBD1 (5 bases). V lost 6 bases, J lost 6 bases, and 13 bases lay in between. Germline CDR1 and CDR2: MNHEY and SMNVEV (reference sequence). CDR3 length equals 13 residues.

In this sample, this clone turned up once. The CDR3, as DNA: TGTGCCAGCAATAGAAATGAGAACACCGGGGAGCTGTTTTTT. As protein: CASNRNENTGELFF. The gene calls are TRBV7-9 and TRBJ2-2; D remains ambiguous. CDR1 is SEHNR, CDR2 FQNEAQ, per germline (reference sequence). The length of the CDR3 is 14 residues. V lost 7 bases, J lost 1 base, and 10 bases lay in between.

This clone was observed at least ten times. The chain couples TRBV3-1 (or the pseudogene TRBV3-2) to TRBJ2-1; 10 bases align to TRBD2. The V segment lost 4 bases and the J segment 6 bases; nucleotides outside the gene matches: 9. Per the germline V gene, CDR1 is LGHDT and CDR2 is YNNKEL (reference sequence). CDR3 size: 16 residues. CDR3 residues: CASSPGGLAGANEQFF. The DNA of the CDR3 is TGTGCCAGCAGCCCGGGGGGGCTAGCGGGAGCCAATGAGCAGTTCTTC.

The genes are TRBV12-5 and TRBJ2-4; 9 nucleotides match TRBD2. This CDR3 is built from 16 residues. Losses at the gene ends were 6 bases for V and 9 bases for J; bases not matched to a gene: 15. Germline V lookup: CDR1 LGHNT, CDR2 FRNRAP. The CDR3 DNA is TGTGCTAGTGGCCCTCTTAGCGGGAGCGGCCCCGGCATTCAGTACTTC. It encodes CASGPLSGSGPGIQYF.

The gene calls are TRBV27 and TRBJ2-4; 15 nucleotides agree with TRBD2. Germline CDR1 reads MNHEY; CDR2 reads SMNVEV (reference sequence). V lost 6 bases, J lost 0 bases, and 15 bases stayed unmatched. This CDR3 region has 21 residues. The CDR3 spells CASSQRLPGLAGGEAKNIQYF. CDR3 DNA sequence: TGTGCCAGCAGCCAAAGGCTCCCGGGACTAGCGGGAGGAGAAGCCAAAAACATTCAGTACTTC.

J is TRBJ2-5 and V is TRBV2; 11 bases are a match to TRBD2. The V and J ends lost 3 bases and 5 bases, in that order; junction bases with no gene match: 5. The length of the CDR3 is 15 residues. Germline V gene sequence: CDR1 SNHLY, CDR2 FYNNEI. The CDR3 protein is CASSDQSSGRETQYF. DNA for the CDR3: TGTGCCAGCAGTGATCAGTCTAGCGGGAGGGAGACCCAGTACTTC.